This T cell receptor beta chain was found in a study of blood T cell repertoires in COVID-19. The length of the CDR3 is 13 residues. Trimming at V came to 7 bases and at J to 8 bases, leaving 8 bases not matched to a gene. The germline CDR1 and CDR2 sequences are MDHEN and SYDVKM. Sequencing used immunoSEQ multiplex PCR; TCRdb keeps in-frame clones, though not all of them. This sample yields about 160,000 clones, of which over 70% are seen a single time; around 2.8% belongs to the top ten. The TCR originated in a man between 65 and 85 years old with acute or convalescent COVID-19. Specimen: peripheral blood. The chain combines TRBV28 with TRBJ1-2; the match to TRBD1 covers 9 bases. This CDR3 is CASKIQGAGGYTF. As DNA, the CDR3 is TGTGCCAGCAAAATACAGGGGGCGGGCGGCTACACCTTC.